The rows below give T cell receptor beta chains drawn from one sample of a study of CD8+CD57+ T cells in acquired aplastic anemia. Using its own MiXCR run on the reads, TCRdb lists one record per CDR3 protein. In the table there are around 200,000 distinct CDR3 sequences, less than 50% of which are singletons. What was sequenced was sorted CD4+, CD8+, or CD8+CD57+ T cells (not recorded which) from PBMCs. These receptors were taken from a human donor with aplastic anemia. CDR3s include the opening cysteine and the closing phenylalanine or tryptophan. D genes are given only for firm matches. Some rows mark clone size as missing; the rest say once, few, many or name a class of expanded clone.

clone size	D gene	V gene	J gene	CDR3 DNA	CDR3 protein
.	TRBD1	TRBV12-3/TRBV12-4	TRBJ1-2	TGTGCCAGCAGTATAATTACAGGGGGCGCCTTTGGCTACACCTTC	CASSIITGGAFGYTF
few	.	TRBV27	TRBJ1-5	TGTGCCAGCAGTCCTTGGACGGCTAGCAATCAGCCCCAGCATTTT	CASSPWTASNQPQHF
many	.	TRBV2	TRBJ1-5	TGTGCCAGCAGAAACCGGGACGGTACTCAGCCCCAGCATTTT	CASRNRDGTQPQHF
.	.	TRBV7-9	TRBJ1-1	TGTGCCAGCAGCGGAGACAGGACCCAGAACACTGAAGCTTTCTTT	CASSGDRTQNTEAFF
many	.	TRBV10-1	TRBJ1-4	TGCGCCAGCAGTACGGACAGAAGGTTGAATGAAAAACTGTTTTTT	CASSTDRRLNEKLFF
many	.	TRBV20-1	TRBJ1-1	TGCAGTGCTAGAGATGGGAGAAAACCTGAAGCTTTCTTT	CSARDGRKPEAFF
many	TRBD1	TRBV5-6	TRBJ1-2	TGTGCCAGCAACGAACGGGACAGGGGCTATGGCTACACCTTC	CASNERDRGYGYTF
many	.	TRBV7-2	TRBJ2-3	TGTGCCAGCAGCTTAAGTCCAGGAGATACGCAGTATTTT	CASSLSPGDTQYF
.	TRBD1	TRBV15	TRBJ1-5	TGTGCCACCAGCGTTGGGAGAGGGGGCGGACAGCCCCAGCATTTT	CATSVGRGGGQPQHF
once	.	TRBV20-1	TRBJ2-7	TGCAGTGCTCTACACCCCGACAGGATCTACGAGCAGTACTTC	CSALHPDRIYEQYF
.	.	TRBV10-3	TRBJ2-7	TGTGCCATCGGGGGAGTAGGGTACGAGCAGTACTTC	CAIGGVGYEQYF
.	.	TRBV7-9	TRBJ1-5	TGTGCCAGCAGCTTAGGCACGGGAAGGGATCAGCCCCAGCATTTT	CASSLGTGRDQPQHF
.	TRBD1	TRBV6-5	TRBJ1-2	TGTGCCAGCAGTTCCCAACAACAGGGGTTCAACACCTTC	CASSSQQQGFNTF
.	.	TRBV19	TRBJ1-6	TGTGCCAGTAGTGCACGGGATTTTTCACCCCTCCACTTT	CASSARDFSPLHF
.	.	TRBV9	TRBJ2-1	TGTGCCAGCAGCGTAGGGGGTGATTGGGGCAAGGACAATGAGCAGTTCTTC	CASSVGGDWGKDNEQFF
.	TRBD2	TRBV7-3	TRBJ2-1	TGTGCCAGCAGTGTCTTAGCGGGAGACAATGAGCAGTTCTTC	CASSVLAGDNEQFF
.	.	TRBV20-1	TRBJ2-3	TGCAGTGCTAGTTGGGGGGGGGCAGTTACTAGCACAGATACGCAGTATTTT	CSASWGGAVTSTDTQYF
.	TRBD2	TRBV10-1	TRBJ2-7	TGCGCCAGCAGTGAGTCGGGGGGGAGGCCTTACGAGCAGTACTTC	CASSESGGRPYEQYF
many	.	TRBV14	TRBJ1-3	TGTGCCAGCAGCCAAGAGGGACGGGCGGACACCATATATTTT	CASSQEGRADTIYF
few	.	TRBV24-1	TRBJ1-1	TGTGCCACCGCAAGGGACGAGTGGAACACTGAAGCTTTCTTT	CATARDEWNTEAFF
few	TRBD1	TRBV11-2	TRBJ2-3	TGTGCCAGCAGCCTCACAGGGGGGATTTACGAGGCGCAGTATTTT	CASSLTGGIYEAQYF
.	TRBD1	TRBV19	TRBJ1-1	TGTGCCAGTAGTAACCGGGACAGTCAGTACGGTGAAGCTTTCTTT	CASSNRDSQYGEAFF
few	.	TRBV7-9	TRBJ1-1	TGTGCCAGTGGGACGTCCACTGAAGCTTTCTTT	CASGTSTEAFF
many	.	TRBV9	TRBJ2-1	TGTGCCAGCAGCCCCTCCTCCGTGACTAGGATCCCCAATGAGCAGTTCTTC	CASSPSSVTRIPNEQFF
.	.	TRBV20-1	TRBJ2-6	TGCAGTGCTAACCCGGTTGGGGCCAACGTCCTGACTTTC	CSANPVGANVLTF
many	.	TRBV20-1	TRBJ2-1	TGCAGTGCCCAGGAGGGACAGTACAATGAGCAGTTCTTC	CSAQEGQYNEQFF
.	.	TRBV9	TRBJ2-3	TGTGCCAGCAGCGCAGGTTCCTATACGCAGTATTTT	CASSAGSYTQYF
.	TRBD1	TRBV10-1	TRBJ2-7	TGCGCCAGCAGTGAAGACAGGGGTTGGGAGCAGTACTTC	CASSEDRGWEQYF
.	.	TRBV24-1	TRBJ2-5	TGTGCCACCAGTGATTCGTGGGGCAGCCAAGAGACCCAGTACTTC	CATSDSWGSQETQYF